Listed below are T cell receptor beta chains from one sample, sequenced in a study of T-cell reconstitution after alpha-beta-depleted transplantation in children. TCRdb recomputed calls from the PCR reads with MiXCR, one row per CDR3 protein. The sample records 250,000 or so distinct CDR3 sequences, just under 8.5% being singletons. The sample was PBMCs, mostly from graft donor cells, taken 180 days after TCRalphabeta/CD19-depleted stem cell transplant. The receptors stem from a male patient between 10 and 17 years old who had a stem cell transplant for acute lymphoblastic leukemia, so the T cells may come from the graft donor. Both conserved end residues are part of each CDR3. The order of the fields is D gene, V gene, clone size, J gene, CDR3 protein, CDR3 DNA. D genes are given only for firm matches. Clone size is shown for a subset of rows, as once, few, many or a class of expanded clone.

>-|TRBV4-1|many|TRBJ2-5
CASSRGGHETQYF
TGCGCCAGCAGTCGAGGCGGGCACGAGACCCAGTACTTC
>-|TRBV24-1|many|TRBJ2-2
CATSDSWETGELFF
TGTGCCACCAGTGATTCTTGGGAGACCGGGGAGCTGTTTTTT
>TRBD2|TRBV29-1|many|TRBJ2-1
CSVGTGLVLYNEQFF
TGCAGCGTTGGAACCGGACTAGTATTATACAATGAGCAGTTCTTC
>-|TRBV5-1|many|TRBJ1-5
CASSLYQPQHF
TGCGCCAGCAGCTTGTATCAGCCCCAGCATTTT
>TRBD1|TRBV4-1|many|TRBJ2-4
CASSHPLLGTGVNIQYF
TGCGCCAGCAGCCACCCTCTTTTGGGGACAGGGGTAAACATTCAGTACTTC
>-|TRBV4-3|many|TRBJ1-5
CASSQESFRQPQHF
TGCGCCAGCAGCCAAGAAAGCTTCAGGCAGCCCCAGCATTTT
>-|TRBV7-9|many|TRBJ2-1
CASSSVGIPNMFF
TGTGCCAGCAGCTCCGTGGGCATCCCGAATATGTTCTTC
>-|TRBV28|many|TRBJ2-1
CASSTGAMFF
TGTGCCAGCAGTACGGGCGCGATGTTCTTC
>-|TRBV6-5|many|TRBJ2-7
CASSYEGTSYEQYF
TGTGCCAGCAGTTACGAGGGTACGTCCTACGAGCAGTACTTC
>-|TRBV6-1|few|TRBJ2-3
CASSLGGGAVLTDTQYF
TGTGCCAGCAGTCTTGGAGGAGGGGCGGTCCTCACAGATACGCAGTATTTT
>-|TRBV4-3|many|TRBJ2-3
CASSQGGVGDTQYF
TGCGCCAGCAGCCAAGGAGGGGTGGGGGATACGCAGTATTTT
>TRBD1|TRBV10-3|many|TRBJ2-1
CAIRQGASIRNEQFF
TGTGCCATCAGGCAGGGGGCTAGCATCCGTAATGAGCAGTTCTTC
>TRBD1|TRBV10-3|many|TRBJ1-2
CAIWATGSNYGYTF
TGTGCCATCTGGGCGACAGGGTCTAACTATGGCTACACCTTC
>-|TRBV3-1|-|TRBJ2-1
CASSQVTEQFF
TGTGCCAGCAGCCAGGTAACTGAGCAGTTCTTC
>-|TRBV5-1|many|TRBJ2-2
CASSLGQLTGELFF
TGCGCCAGCAGCTTGGGACAGCTCACCGGGGAGCTGTTTTTT
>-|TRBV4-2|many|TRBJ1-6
CASSQERTSPLHF
TGTGCCAGCAGCCAAGAGAGAACTTCACCCCTCCACTTT
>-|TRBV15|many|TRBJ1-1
CATSRDAQAEAFF
TGTGCCACCAGCAGAGATGCCCAGGCTGAAGCTTTCTTT
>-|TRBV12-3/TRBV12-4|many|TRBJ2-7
CASRGGGLGEQYF
TGTGCCAGCAGGGGAGGGGGCCTCGGCGAGCAGTACTTC
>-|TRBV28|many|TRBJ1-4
CASSLLVGSNEKLFF
TGTGCCAGCAGTTTATTAGTGGGTTCTAATGAAAAACTGTTTTTT
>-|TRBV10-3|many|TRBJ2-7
CAISESGGQREQYF
TGTGCCATCAGTGAGTCAGGGGGACAAAGGGAGCAGTACTTC
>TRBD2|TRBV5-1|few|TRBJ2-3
CASSFGGGTRGTDTQYF
TGCGCCAGCAGCTTCGGGGGGGGGACCAGGGGCACAGATACGCAGTATTTT
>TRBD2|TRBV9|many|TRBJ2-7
CASSIGTSGTVYEQYF
TGTGCCAGCAGCATTGGGACTAGCGGGACGGTCTACGAGCAGTACTTC
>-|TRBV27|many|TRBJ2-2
CASSPSAYTGELFF
TGTGCCAGCAGTCCCTCAGCTTACACCGGGGAGCTGTTTTTT
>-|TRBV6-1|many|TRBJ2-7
CASSNRLSSYEQYF
TGTGCCAGCAGTAACAGGCTTAGCTCCTACGAGCAGTACTTC
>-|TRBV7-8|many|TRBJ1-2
CASSDTYGYTF
TGTGCCAGCAGCGACACCTATGGCTACACCTTC
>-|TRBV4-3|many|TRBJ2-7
CASSQDPESSYEQYF
TGCGCCAGCAGCCAAGATCCAGAGAGCTCCTACGAGCAGTACTTC
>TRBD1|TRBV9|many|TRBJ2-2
CASSSGTGYSGELFF
TGTGCCAGCAGCTCCGGGACAGGGTACTCCGGGGAGCTGTTTTTT
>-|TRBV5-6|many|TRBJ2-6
CASSRGVPGANVLTF
TGTGCCAGCAGCCGCGGAGTACCTGGGGCCAACGTCCTGACTTTC
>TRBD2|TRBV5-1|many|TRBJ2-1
CASSLEAGERANEQFF
TGCGCCAGCAGCTTGGAAGCGGGAGAGAGGGCGAATGAGCAGTTCTTC
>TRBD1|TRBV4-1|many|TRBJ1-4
CASSQDPGTVANYREKLFF
TGCGCCAGCAGCCAAGATCCTGGGACAGTCGCCAATTACAGAGAAAAACTGTTTTTT
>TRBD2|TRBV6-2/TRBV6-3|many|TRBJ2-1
CASSYRGTSGGPNNEQFF
TGTGCCAGCAGTTACAGGGGGACTAGCGGGGGACCCAACAATGAGCAGTTCTTC
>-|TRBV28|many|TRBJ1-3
CASSQFPSTEPIYF
TGTGCCAGCAGCCAATTCCCATCGACCGAACCCATATATTTT
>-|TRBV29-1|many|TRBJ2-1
CSVEGRKGSYNEQFF
TGCAGCGTTGAAGGGAGGAAGGGCTCCTACAATGAGCAGTTCTTC
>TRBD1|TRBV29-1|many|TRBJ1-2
CSARDRLGHGYTF
TGCAGCGCCAGGGACAGGCTGGGCCATGGCTACACCTTC
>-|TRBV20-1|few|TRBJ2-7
CSAREGGEQYF
TGCAGTGCTAGAGAAGGGGGGGAGCAGTACTTC
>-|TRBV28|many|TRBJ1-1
CASSLALRGTEAFF
TGTGCCAGCAGTTTAGCGCTGAGGGGCACTGAAGCTTTCTTT
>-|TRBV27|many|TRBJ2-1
CASSFRGRDNEQFF
TGTGCCAGCAGTTTCCGGGGGCGGGACAATGAGCAGTTCTTC
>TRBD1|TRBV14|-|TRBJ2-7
CASSQRTGYYEQYF
TGTGCCAGCAGCCAGAGGACAGGGTACTACGAGCAGTACTTC
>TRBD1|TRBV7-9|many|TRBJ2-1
CASSQFGTGDYNEQFF
TGTGCCAGCAGCCAATTCGGGACAGGGGATTACAATGAGCAGTTCTTC
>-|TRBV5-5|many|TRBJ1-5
CASSLDVTDQPQHF
TGTGCCAGCAGCTTAGATGTGACCGATCAGCCCCAGCATTTT
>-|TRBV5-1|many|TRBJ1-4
CASSSGGTTNEKLFF
TGCGCCAGCAGCTCTGGGGGGACAACTAATGAAAAACTGTTTTTT
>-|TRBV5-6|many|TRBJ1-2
CASSLGGLNYGYTF
TGTGCCAGCAGCCTGGGGGGACTGAACTATGGCTACACCTTC
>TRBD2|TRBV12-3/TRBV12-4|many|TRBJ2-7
CASSLSGGGAWEQYF
TGTGCCAGCAGTTTATCCGGCGGGGGGGCGTGGGAGCAGTACTTC
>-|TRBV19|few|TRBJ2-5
CASRFGVTQYF
TGTGCCAGTAGATTCGGGGTGACCCAGTACTTC
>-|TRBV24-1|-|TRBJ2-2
CATSEERGELFF
TGTGCCACCAGTGAGGAGCGGGGGGAGCTGTTTTTT
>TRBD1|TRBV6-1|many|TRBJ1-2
CASNDRERGYTF
TGTGCCAGCAACGACAGGGAGAGAGGCTACACCTTC
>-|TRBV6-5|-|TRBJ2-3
CASTSGGDTQYF
TGTGCCAGCACCTCGGGTGGGGATACGCAGTATTTT
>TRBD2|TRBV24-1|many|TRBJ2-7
CATSDVRDYSYEQYF
TGTGCCACCAGTGATGTCCGGGACTACTCCTACGAGCAGTACTTC
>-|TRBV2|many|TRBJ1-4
CARGHQTNEKLFF
TGTGCCAGAGGACACCAGACTAATGAAAAACTGTTTTTT
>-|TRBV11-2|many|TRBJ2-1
CASSLSVAGVGEQFF
TGTGCCAGCAGCTTATCGGTCGCAGGGGTCGGTGAGCAGTTCTTC
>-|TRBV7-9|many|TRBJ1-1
CATGWQTETEAFF
TGTGCCACCGGGTGGCAAACGGAGACTGAAGCTTTCTTT